This T cell receptor beta chain derives from a study of T cells in localized non-small cell lung cancer. Concerning this clone: Its antigen is undetermined.

TCRdb's copy holds only in-frame clones and misses some; the assay was immunoSEQ multiplex PCR. Of roughly 35,000 clones in the sample, roughly 87% were seen once. Overall study findings and caveats: Adjacent uninvolved lung had the highest clonality, suggesting focused antigen responses. A raised T cell density in blood coincided with lengthier overall survival. A median of approximately 60 of the top 100 tumor clones appeared in adjacent lung, which was paired and uninvolved.

The CDR3 consists of 16 residues. The V gene end was trimmed by 0 bases and the J gene end by 1 base; junction bases not matched to a gene: 4. Germline V gene data show CDR1 as SGDLS and CDR2 as YYNGEE. This material consisted of peripheral blood, taken before any cancer treatment. The V call is TRBV9, the J call TRBJ2-3, with 8 bases fitting TRBD2. This TCR came from a woman aged 35 to 70 with stage I lung adenocarcinoma. CDR3 sequence (DNA): TGTGCCAGCAGCGTAGGGACTAGCAGAGGCACAGATACGCAGTATTTT. As protein: CASSVGTSRGTDTQYF. The full variable domain, in which reference TRBV9 and TRBJ2-3 provide the parts outside the CDR3, is DSGVTQTPKHLITATGQRVTLRCSPRSGDLSVYWYQQSLDQGLQFLIQYYNGEERAKGNILERFSAQQFPDLHSELNLSSLELGDSALYFCASSVGTSRGTDTQYFGPGTRLTVL.